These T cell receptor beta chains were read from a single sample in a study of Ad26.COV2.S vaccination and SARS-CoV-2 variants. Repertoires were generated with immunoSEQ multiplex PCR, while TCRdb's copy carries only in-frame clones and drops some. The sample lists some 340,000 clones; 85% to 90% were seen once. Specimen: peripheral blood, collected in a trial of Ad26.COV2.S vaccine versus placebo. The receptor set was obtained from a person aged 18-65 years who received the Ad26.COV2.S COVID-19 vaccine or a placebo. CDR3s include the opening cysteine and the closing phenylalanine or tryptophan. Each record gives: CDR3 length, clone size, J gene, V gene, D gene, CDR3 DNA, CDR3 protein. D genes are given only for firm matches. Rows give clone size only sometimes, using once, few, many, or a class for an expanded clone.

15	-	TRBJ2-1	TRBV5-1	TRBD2	TGCGCCAGCAGCTTGAGGCGGGGGAGGTACAATGAGCAGTTCTTC	CASSLRRGRYNEQFF
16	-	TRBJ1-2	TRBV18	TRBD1	TGTGCCAGCTCACCCCCCCGGGCAGGGGGCAACTATGGCTACACCTTC	CASSPPRAGGNYGYTF
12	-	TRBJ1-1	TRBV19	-	TGTGCCAGTAAAGATGGGAACACTGAAGCTTTCTTT	CASKDGNTEAFF
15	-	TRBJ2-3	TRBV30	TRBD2	TGTGCCTGGAGTGTTAGCGGGGGGAGCACAGATACGCAGTATTTT	CAWSVSGGSTDTQYF
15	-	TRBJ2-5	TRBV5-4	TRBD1	TGTGCCAGCAGCCGGGGGGACAGGGGGCAAGAGACCCAGTACTTC	CASSRGDRGQETQYF
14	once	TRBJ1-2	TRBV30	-	TGTGCCTGGAGCCCGACGGCAACTAACTATGGCTACACCTTC	CAWSPTATNYGYTF
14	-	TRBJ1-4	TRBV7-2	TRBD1	TGTGCCAGCAGCCCGGGACAGGGAAGTGAAAAACTGTTTTTT	CASSPGQGSEKLFF
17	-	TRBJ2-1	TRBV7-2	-	TGTGCCAGCAGCTTAGTGGGCAGTAGTAGATCCTACAATGAGCAGTTCTTC	CASSLVGSSRSYNEQFF
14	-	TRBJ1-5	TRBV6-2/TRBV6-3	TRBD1	TGTGCCAGCAGTTGGGGACAGGGTAATCAGCCCCAGCATTTT	CASSWGQGNQPQHF
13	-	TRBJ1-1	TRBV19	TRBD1	TGTGCCAGTAGTGCGACAGGGGGCACTGAAGCTTTCTTT	CASSATGGTEAFF
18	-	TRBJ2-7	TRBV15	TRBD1	TGTGCCACCAGCAGACATCGAAGGACAGGGCCTTCTTCCTACGAGCAGTACTTC	CATSRHRRTGPSSYEQYF
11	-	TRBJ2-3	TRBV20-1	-	TGCAGTGCAGCTGACGGGGATACGCAGTATTTT	CSAADGDTQYF
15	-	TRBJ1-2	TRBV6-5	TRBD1	TGTGCCAGCAGTCCCTCGACAGGGGAATTCTATGGCTACACCTTC	CASSPSTGEFYGYTF
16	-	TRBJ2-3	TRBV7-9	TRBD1	TGTGCCAGCAGCTTACTGACAGGGGCCAGCACAGATACGCAGTATTTT	CASSLLTGASTDTQYF
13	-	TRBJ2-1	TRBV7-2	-	TGTGCCAGCAGCTTAAGACACTTTAGGGAGCAGTTCTTC	CASSLRHFREQFF
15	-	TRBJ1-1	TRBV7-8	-	TGTGCCAGCAGCTCTATCAGGGGCCGGAACACTGAAGCTTTCTTT	CASSSIRGRNTEAFF
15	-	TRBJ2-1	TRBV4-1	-	TGCGCCAGCAGCCAATCCGGGACTGGGAACAATGAGCAGTTCTTC	CASSQSGTGNNEQFF
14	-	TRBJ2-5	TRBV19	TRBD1	TGTGCCAGTAGTAGAGGACAGGGGACGGAGACCCAGTACTTC	CASSRGQGTETQYF
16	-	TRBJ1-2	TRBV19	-	TGTGCCAGTAGTTCATTCGGTAATCTCCTTCCCTATGGCTACACCTTC	CASSSFGNLLPYGYTF
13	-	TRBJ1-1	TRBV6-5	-	TGTGCCACCCAGCCTAACGTGAACACTGAAGCTTTCTTT	CATQPNVNTEAFF
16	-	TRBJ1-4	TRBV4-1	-	TGCGCCAGCAGCCAAGATCCCGCAGCAACTAATGAAAAACTGTTTTTT	CASSQDPAATNEKLFF
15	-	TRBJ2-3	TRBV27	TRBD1	TGTGCCAGCAGTCCACAGGGGGCTAGCACAGATACGCAGTATTTT	CASSPQGASTDTQYF
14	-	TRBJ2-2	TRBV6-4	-	TGTGCCAGCAGTGACTCGACAAACACCGGGGAGCTGTTTTTT	CASSDSTNTGELFF
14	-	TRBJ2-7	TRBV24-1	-	TGTGCCACCAGTGTTAGCAGGGAGCCCTACGAGCAGTACTTC	CATSVSREPYEQYF
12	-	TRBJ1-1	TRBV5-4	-	TGTGCCAGCAGCTGGGAGAACACTGAAGCTTTCTTT	CASSWENTEAFF
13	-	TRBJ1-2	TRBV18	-	TGTGCCAGCTCACCGTCCCAGGGAAGTGGCTACACCTTC	CASSPSQGSGYTF
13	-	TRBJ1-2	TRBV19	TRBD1	TGTGCCAGCTCCCCGACAGGGTACTATGGCTACACCTTC	CASSPTGYYGYTF
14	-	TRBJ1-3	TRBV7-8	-	TGTGCCAGCCAAGGTGGGGCTAAAAGCAACACCATATATTTT	CASQGGAKSNTIYF
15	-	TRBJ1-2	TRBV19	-	TGTGCCAGTAGTACCTCAACCTTAGACTTTTCTGGCTACACCTTC	CASSTSTLDFSGYTF
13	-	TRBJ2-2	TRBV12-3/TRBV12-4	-	TGTGCCAGCAGCAGCAAGAGGACCGGGGAGCTGTTTTTT	CASSSKRTGELFF
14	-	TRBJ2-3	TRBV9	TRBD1	TGTGCCAGCAGCGTTGGGACAGGGATTGATACGCAGTATTTT	CASSVGTGIDTQYF
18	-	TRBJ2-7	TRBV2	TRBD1	TGTGCCAGCAGTCAGACTGACAGGGTAGTCAAGGTTTCCTACGAGCAGTACTTC	CASSQTDRVVKVSYEQYF
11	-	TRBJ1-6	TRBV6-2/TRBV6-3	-	TGTGCCAGCAGTTTTCAAGCTTCTATCCACTTT	CASSFQASIHF
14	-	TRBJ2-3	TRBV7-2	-	TGTGCCAGCAGCCCCGGAGTGGCCCGGGATACGCAGTATTTT	CASSPGVARDTQYF
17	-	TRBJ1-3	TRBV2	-	TGTGCCAGCAGTGTGAATCGGGCAGGCCCTCCGGGGAACACCATATATTTT	CASSVNRAGPPGNTIYF
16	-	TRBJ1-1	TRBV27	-	TGTGCCAGCAGTTTGTGGGGGCCCGGGTCGGGAACTGAAGCTTTCTTT	CASSLWGPGSGTEAFF
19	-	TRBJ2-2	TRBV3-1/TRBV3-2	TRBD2	TGTGCCAGCAGCCCAAGGCTAGGACTAGCGGGGGGGAACACCGGGGAGCTGTTTTTT	CASSPRLGLAGGNTGELFF
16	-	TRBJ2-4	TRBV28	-	TGTGCCAGCAGTTTCCAGGGTCACCTAGCCAAAAACATTCAGTACTTC	CASSFQGHLAKNIQYF
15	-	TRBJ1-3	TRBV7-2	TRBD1	TGTGCCAGCAGCTACTCCGGGACAGGAAGAAACACCATATATTTT	CASSYSGTGRNTIYF
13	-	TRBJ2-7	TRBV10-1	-	TGCGCCAGCAGTGAGGGTCCCTCTTCCGAGCAGTACTTC	CASSEGPSSEQYF
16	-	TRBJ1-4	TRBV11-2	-	TGTGCCAGCAGCTTATTGACGGCTCACTCCGGGGAAAAACTGTTTTTT	CASSLLTAHSGEKLFF
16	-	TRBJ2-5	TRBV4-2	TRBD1	TGTGCCAGCAGCCAAGCCGGGACAGGGAGCGAAGAGACCCAGTACTTC	CASSQAGTGSEETQYF
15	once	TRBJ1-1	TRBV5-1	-	TGCGCCAGCAGCGACCCGGCGGGTCTGGGGACTGAAGCTTTCTTT	CASSDPAGLGTEAFF
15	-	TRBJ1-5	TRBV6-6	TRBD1	TGTGCCAGCAACCTTCGGGACAGCCCTCGGGAGCCCCAGCATTTT	CASNLRDSPREPQHF
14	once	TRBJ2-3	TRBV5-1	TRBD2	TGCGCCAGCAGCCAAACTAGCGGGGGGTACACGCAGTATTTT	CASSQTSGGYTQYF
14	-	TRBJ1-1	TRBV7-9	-	TGTGCCAGCAGCTTAGTCGGGCGGAACACTGAAGCTTTCTTT	CASSLVGRNTEAFF
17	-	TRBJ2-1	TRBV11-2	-	TGTGCCAGCAGCTTAGAAGGCCGGACAACATCCTACAATGAGCAGTTCTTC	CASSLEGRTTSYNEQFF
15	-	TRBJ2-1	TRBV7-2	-	TGTGCCAGCAGCCTACGTCCGGGGGCCTACAATGAGCAGTTCTTC	CASSLRPGAYNEQFF
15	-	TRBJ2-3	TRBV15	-	TGTGCCACCAGCAGAGATCTTGGGGTAACAGATACGCAGTATTTT	CATSRDLGVTDTQYF
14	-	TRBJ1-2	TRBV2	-	TGTGCCAGCAGTGACGTGGATCTTGGCTATGGCTACACCTTC	CASSDVDLGYGYTF
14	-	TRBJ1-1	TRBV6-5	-	TGTGCCAGCAGTTCCCCGGGGGGTGGCCCTGAAGCTTTCTTT	CASSSPGGGPEAFF
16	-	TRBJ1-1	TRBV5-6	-	TGTGCCAGCAGCTTGGTAGTGGCCTCGGGGGGCACTGAAGCTTTCTTT	CASSLVVASGGTEAFF
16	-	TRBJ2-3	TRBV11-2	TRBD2	TGTGCCAGCAGGGAAATGTGGGGGGGAAAATCAGATACGCAGTATTTT	CASREMWGGKSDTQYF
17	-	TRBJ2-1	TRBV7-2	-	TGTGCCAGCAGCCTCCGGGGGTCCTTGACAGGGATCAATGAGCAGTTCTTC	CASSLRGSLTGINEQFF
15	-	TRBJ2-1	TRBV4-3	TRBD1	TGCGCCAGCAGCGGGTCTGGGACAGGGGTCAATGAGCAGTTCTTC	CASSGSGTGVNEQFF
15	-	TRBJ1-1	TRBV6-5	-	TGTGCCAGCAGTTCGGGGCTCCCATGGGACACTGAAGCTTTCTTT	CASSSGLPWDTEAFF
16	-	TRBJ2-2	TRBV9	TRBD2	TGTGCCAGCAGCCCCAGACTAGCGGGAAACACCGGGGAGCTGTTTTTT	CASSPRLAGNTGELFF
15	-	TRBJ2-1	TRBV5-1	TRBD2	TGCGCCAGCAGCTTTAGCGGGGGGACTTACAATGAGCAGTTCTTC	CASSFSGGTYNEQFF
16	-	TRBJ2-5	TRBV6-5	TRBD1	TGTGCCAGCAGTTACCTCCCGACAGGGGAAGTAGAGACCCAGTACTTC	CASSYLPTGEVETQYF